This TCR beta chain originates from a study of cytomegalovirus exposure and HLA in healthy donors. Study-level background: An analysis done earlier identified more than 100 million unique TCR beta sequences from about 179 million T cells.

Trimming took off 0 bases at V and 3 bases at J, with 10 bases between the two ends. The length of the CDR3 is 15 residues. The PCR ran on 60 Vbeta and 13 Jbeta primers. The protocol was immunoSEQ multiplex PCR, while the TCRdb copy is restricted to in-frame clones and leaves out a portion. The sample carries about 120,000 clones, 80% recorded once. This clone was seen only a few times. Input material: PBMCs. The chain has TRBV5-3 and TRBJ1-5; no clear D. TRBV5-3 is identified as an open reading frame with a role that is uncertain. The TCR sequence derives from a female donor in good health and CMV-seropositive. The CDR3 protein is CARSLAGPNNQPQHF. The CDR3, as DNA: TGTGCCAGAAGCTTGGCTGGGCCGAACAATCAGCCCCAGCATTTT.